A single sample is the source of the 23 T cell receptor beta chains below, sequenced in a study of blood T cell repertoires in COVID-19. The table came from immunoSEQ multiplex PCR; TCRdb's copy has only in-frame clones and leaves some out. The sample carries around 280,000 clones, approximately 86% recorded once. The sequenced sample consisted of peripheral blood. These receptors were taken from a woman aged 25 to 45 who had recovered from COVID-19.

This clone has just one count. This sequence joins TRBV6-5 and TRBJ2-1, with 8 bases aligning to TRBD1. Germline assignment: CDR1 MNHEY and CDR2 SVGAGI. CDR3 size: 15 residues. Trimming at V came to 5 bases and at J to 3 bases, leaving 6 bases not matched to a gene. The CDR3 protein is CASSTQGEYYNEQFF. In nucleotides, the CDR3 is TGTGCCAGCAGTACACAGGGGGAATACTACAATGAGCAGTTCTTC.

Turning to this clone: The sample carries other DNA sequences with the same CDR3. The chain carries TRBV6-5 and TRBJ1-1; D is possibly TRBD1 (5 bases). The ends were cut back, 5 bases at V and 2 bases at J, with 9 bases in the middle. The CDR3 spans 13 residues. Germline V gene sequence: CDR1 MNHEY, CDR2 SVGAGI. The CDR3 is CASSLQGNTEAFF. As DNA, the CDR3 is TGTGCCAGCAGTCTTCAGGGAAACACTGAAGCTTTCTTT.

The chain joins TRBV5-1 to TRBJ1-5, with 9 bases fitting TRBD1. V gave up 5 bases and J gave up 7 bases; unmatched junction bases: 10. Looked up from germline, CDR1 is SGHRS and CDR2 is YFSETQ. The CDR3 length is 15 residues. CDR3 protein: CASRAGTGLRQPQHF. The CDR3 DNA reads TGCGCCAGCAGAGCCGGGACAGGGTTACGGCAGCCCCAGCATTTT.

The chain uses TRBV7-9 and TRBJ2-3; 7 nucleotides align to TRBD1. This CDR3 comprises 15 residues. Germline V gene sequence: CDR1 SEHNR, CDR2 FQNEAQ (reference sequence). The V and J ends lost 4 bases and 3 bases, in that order; junction bases with no gene match: 7. CDR3 sequence: CASSSPGRGTDTQYF. The DNA of the CDR3 is TGTGCCAGCAGCTCCCCCGGCAGGGGGACAGATACGCAGTATTTT.

This clone has only one observation. V usage is TRBV12-3 or TRBV12-4 and J usage is TRBJ2-5; the D is unclear. V lost 6 bases and J lost 2, with 10 bases in between. The CDR3 spans 13 residues. CDR3 sequence (DNA): TGTGCCAGCAGGTTTGCGGAGCAAGAGACCCAGTACTTC. Translating it yields CASRFAEQETQYF.

This clone has only a few counts. This sequence joins TRBV19 and TRBJ1-2, with 7 bases matching TRBD1. J lost 7 bases, V lost 6 bases, and 5 bases had no gene match. CDR1 is LNHDA and CDR2 is SQIVND in the germline V gene (reference sequence). This CDR3 is 12 amino acids long. CDR3 region: CASRDRLSGYTF. CDR3 bases: TGTGCCAGTAGGGACAGGCTGAGTGGCTACACCTTC.

This chain uses TRBV5-6 with TRBJ1-3; D is possibly TRBD1 (6 bases). Trimming shortened V by 9 bases and J by 0 bases, and 16 bases separated the two germline ends. Germline lookup yields CDR1 SGHDT and CDR2 YYEEEE. The CDR3 extends over 15 amino acids. The chain's CDR3 is CATGGPGSSGNTIYF. The CDR3 nucleotides are TGTGCCACCGGGGGGCCGGGGAGCTCTGGAAACACCATATATTTT.

This sequence joins TRBV24-1 and TRBJ2-3; 14 positions agree with TRBD2. The V and J ends lost 7 bases and 3 bases, in that order; junction bases with no gene match: 11. The CDR3 totals 18 residues. Germline CDR1 and CDR2: KGHDR and SFDVKD. The CDR3 DNA reads TGTGCCACCAGCACCGGGACTAGCGGGAGTATAGGAACAGATACGCAGTATTTT. It yields the protein CATSTGTSGSIGTDTQYF.

CDR3 sequence: CASSRQGSTEAFF. CDR3 bases: TGTGCCAGCAGTCGACAGGGGAGCACTGAAGCTTTCTTT. V is TRBV6-6 and J is TRBJ1-1; the match to TRBD1 covers 8 bases. Trimming removed 5 bases from V and 4 bases from J; junction bases left unmatched: 3. This CDR3 is 13 amino acids long. The germline CDR1 and CDR2 sequences are MNHNY and SVGAGI (reference sequence).

This sequence joins TRBV3-1 (or the pseudogene TRBV3-2) and TRBJ1-1, with D unclear. Trimming left V 5 bases short and J 7 bases short, with 14 bases between. The CDR3 totals 13 residues. CDR1 and CDR2 from the germline V gene are LGHDT and YNNKEL (reference sequence). In DNA form, the CDR3 reads TGTGCCAGCAGCTCCCCTGTGAGTGGTGAAGCTTTCTTT. It specifies CASSSPVSGEAFF.

With regard to this clone: The germline gene is not matched at one end of the junction; a read error may be the cause. The chain employs TRBV13 and TRBJ2-3; D may be TRBD1 (5 bases). There are 14 residues in the CDR3. Germline-derived CDR1 and CDR2 are PRHDT and FYEKMQ (reference sequence). In DNA form, the CDR3 reads TGTGCCAGCAGCTCCCCGACGCGCACAGGTACGCAGTATTTT. Amino acids: CASSSPTRTGTQYF. Variable domain in full (rest from reference TRBV13 and TRBJ2-3): AAGVIQSPRHLIKEKRETATLKCYPIPRHDTVYWYQQGPGQDPQFLISFYEKMQSDKGSIPDRFSAQQFSDYHSELNMSSLELGDSALYFCASSSPTRTGTQYFGPGTRLTVL.

The chain uses TRBV19 and TRBJ2-7; TRBD2 matches 11 bases. The V segment lost 6 bases and the J segment 5 bases; nucleotides outside the gene matches: 15. Germline values: CDR1 LNHDA, CDR2 SQIVND (reference sequence). The CDR3 totals 17 residues. The CDR3 region has the DNA TGTGCCAGTAGCCCCCTAGGGCTCACTAGCGGGAGTAACGAGCAGTACTTC. This codes for CASSPLGLTSGSNEQYF. Complete variable domain (other parts from reference TRBV19 and TRBJ2-7): DGGITQSPKYLFRKEGQNVTLSCEQNLNHDAMYWYRQDPGQGLRLIYYSQIVNDFQKGDIAEGYSVSREKKESFPLTVTSAQKNPTAFYLCASSPLGLTSGSNEQYFGPGTRLTVT.

The chain links TRBV7-9 to TRBJ2-1, with TRBD1 identical over 9 bases. The germline V gene has CDR1 SEHNR and CDR2 FQNEAQ (reference sequence). The CDR3 has 17 amino acids. J gave up 3 bases and V 3 bases, and 9 bases lay outside the gene matches. In DNA, the CDR3 is TGTGCCAGCAGCTTCAGAGAAACAGGGGGCGTCTACAATGAGCAGTTCTTC. Its protein product is CASSFRETGGVYNEQFF.

V is TRBV5-6 and J is TRBJ1-5; D is undetermined. CDR1 and CDR2 from the germline V gene are SGHDT and YYEEEE. The ends were cut back, 1 base at V and 5 bases at J, with 10 bases in the middle. The CDR3 spans 14 residues. The CDR3 is CASSLIGEDQPQHF. The CDR3 nucleotides are TGTGCCAGCAGCTTGATCGGGGAGGATCAGCCCCAGCATTTT.

The V call is TRBV18, the J call TRBJ2-7; D might be TRBD2 (5 bases). V was pared by 3 bases and J by 3 bases, with 9 bases between. CDR1 is KGHSH and CDR2 is LQKENI in the germline V gene. The CDR3 runs to 13 residues. The CDR3 DNA reads as TGTGCCAGCTCACCTACAGAGGGCTACGAGCAGTACTTC. It specifies CASSPTEGYEQYF. Filled out from reference TRBV18 and TRBJ2-7, the complete variable domain reads NAGVMQNPRHLVRRRGQEARLRCSPMKGHSHVYWYRQLPEEGLKFMVYLQKENIIDESGMPKERFSAEFPKEGPSILRIQQVVRGDSAAYFCASSPTEGYEQYFGPGTRLTVT.

V and J are TRBV25-1 and TRBJ1-1, with a possible D match to TRBD1 (6 bases). Germline loops: CDR1 MGHDK, CDR2 SYGVNS. The CDR3 covers 16 residues. The V and J ends lost 3 bases and 8 bases respectively, with 22 bases between them. The CDR3 DNA is TGTGCCAGCAGTGACGCTGCCCCGGTAAAAGACAGGGAAGCTTTCTTT. This gives the protein CASSDAAPVKDREAFF.

The chain recombines TRBV2 with TRBJ1-2, with D possibly TRBD1 on 5 matching bases. Germline assignment: CDR1 SNHLY and CDR2 FYNNEI. Trimming pared 7 bases from V and 4 bases from J, leaving 16 bases between. The CDR3 length is 14 residues. The DNA for the CDR3 is TGTGCCAGCACGGTTAATCAGGGCGGCTATGGCTACACCTTC. This codes for CASTVNQGGYGYTF.

V is TRBV11-3 and J is TRBJ2-7, with 10 positions matching TRBD2. This CDR3 is 14 amino acids long. Germline trimming cut 1 base from V and 3 bases from J; bases unmatched to any gene: 0. CDR1 is SGHNT and CDR2 is YENEEA in the germline V gene. DNA for the CDR3: TGTGCCAGCAGCTTAGGACTAGCGGGCTACGAGCAGTACTTC. Residues: CASSLGLAGYEQYF.

This sequence joins TRBV6-5 and TRBJ2-1; TRBD2 might be the D (7 bases). V lost 2 bases and J 4 bases, leaving 12 bases between the germline ends. The length of the CDR3 is 15 residues. Germline-derived CDR1 and CDR2 are MNHEY and SVGAGI. The CDR3 here is CASSYAEGGYNEQFF. The CDR3 DNA reads as TGTGCCAGCAGTTACGCGGAGGGGGGGTACAATGAGCAGTTCTTC.

This clone appeared a few times. The V call is TRBV15, the J call TRBJ2-3; the D gene is possibly TRBD2 (7 bases). Germline values: CDR1 LNHNV, CDR2 YYDKDF (reference sequence). CDR3 length equals 14 residues. V was trimmed by 8 bases and J by 5 bases, leaving 17 bases between them. CDR3 in amino acids: CATGAGARGDTQYF. CDR3 sequence (DNA): TGTGCCACCGGGGCGGGGGCTAGGGGAGATACGCAGTATTTT.

This sequence joins TRBV5-6 and TRBJ2-6, with 8 bases lining up with TRBD1. The CDR3 loop spans 19 amino acids. Germline V CDR1 and CDR2: SGHDT, YYEEEE. The V and J ends lost 4 bases and 0 bases, in that order; junction bases with no gene match: 12. CDR3 residues: CASSTGTGTKVSGANVLTF. The CDR3 DNA reads as TGTGCCAGCAGCACCGGGACAGGTACAAAGGTCTCTGGGGCCAACGTCCTGACTTTC.

This chain connects TRBV6-5 to TRBJ1-1, with no clear D. The CDR3 covers 13 residues. Germline loops: CDR1 MNHEY, CDR2 SVGAGI. V dropped 3 bases and J dropped 6 bases, with 11 bases sitting between them. In nucleotides, the CDR3 is TGTGCCAGCAGTTATTCGGGGAGGGCTGAAGCTTTCTTT. It is translated as CASSYSGRAEAFF.

This clone was detected ten times or more. V gene TRBV2 combines with J gene TRBJ1-4; D gene ambiguous. Germline V gene sequence: CDR1 SNHLY, CDR2 FYNNEI. The CDR3 has 18 amino acids. Trimming cost V 6 bases and J 0 bases, with 20 bases left between them. Here the CDR3 reads CASSQNVLSGATNEKLFF. The CDR3 coding sequence is TGTGCCAGCAGCCAGAACGTCCTTTCCGGGGCAACTAATGAAAAACTGTTTTTT.